Below are 13 T cell receptor beta chains sequenced from a single sample in a study of shared clonotypes between healthy human individuals. The naive CD8 subset, CD45RO-negative cells positively selected for CCR7, excluded terminally differentiated effector memory CD45RA+ cells. The data were produced by immunoSEQ multiplex PCR, yet TCRdb's version contains in-frame clones alone and is incomplete. The sample holds 1.5 million to 2.5 million clones; about 95% are singletons and the top ten take 1% to 1.5%. Sequencing was carried out using naive CD8+ T cells sorted from blood. The receptors were sampled from a man between 18 and 29 years old in good health.

The rearrangement uses TRBV7-9 and TRBJ1-1; possibly TRBD1 for D (6 bases). This CDR3 comprises 15 residues. Trimming stripped 1 base from V and 5 bases from J, with 14 bases between. Germline V CDR1 and CDR2: SEHNR, FQNEAQ (reference sequence). The CDR3: CASSLVQGVQTEAFF. In nucleotides, the CDR3 is TGTGCCAGCAGCTTAGTACAGGGAGTACAGACTGAAGCTTTCTTT.

This clone was counted once. The V call is TRBV5-1, the J call TRBJ2-7, with TRBD1 matching 7 bases. Germline assignment: CDR1 SGHRS and CDR2 YFSETQ. The CDR3 extends over 15 amino acids. After removal of 4 bases from V and 2 bases from J, the junction contained 9 bases not matched to a gene. CDR3 sequence: CASSPDGDSAYEQYF. Here the CDR3 DNA reads TGCGCCAGCAGCCCGGATGGGGACAGCGCCTACGAGCAGTACTTC.

This clone came up a few times. J is TRBJ1-1 and V is TRBV10-3, with 8 bases that match TRBD1. This CDR3 region has 15 residues. The J segment lost 0 bases and the V segment lost 10 bases, leaving 10 bases of the junction unmatched. From germline, CDR1 is ENHRY and CDR2 SYGVKD. The CDR3 reads CATSNTGGMNTEAFF. The CDR3 DNA reads as TGTGCCACTTCAAATACAGGGGGAATGAACACTGAAGCTTTCTTT.

The chain is built from TRBV13 and TRBJ2-1; perhaps TRBD2 as D (6 bases). From germline, CDR1 is PRHDT and CDR2 FYEKMQ (reference sequence). The V and J ends lost 5 bases and 6 bases respectively, with 20 bases between them. The CDR3 has 16 amino acids. CDR3 nucleotides: TGTGCCAGCAGCCCTCCGACCGCGGGATGGGGCAATGAGCAGTTCTTC. It specifies CASSPPTAGWGNEQFF.

CDR3 in DNA: TGTGCCAGCAGTGTCATTAGGGACAGGAGGGACACTGAAGCTTTCTTT. As protein: CASSVIRDRRDTEAFF. J is TRBJ1-1 and V is TRBV6-1, with TRBD1 matching 8 bases. The V segment lost 4 bases and the J segment 3 bases; nucleotides outside the gene matches: 10. CDR1 is MNHNS, CDR2 SASEGT, per germline. The CDR3 totals 16 residues.

This clone was detected once. The chain couples TRBV19 to TRBJ2-5, with 11 nucleotides matching TRBD1. V lost 7 bases and J lost 4; bases outside the gene matches: 11. Germline loops: CDR1 LNHDA, CDR2 SQIVND (reference sequence). This CDR3 is 16 amino acids long. The CDR3 reads CASTDTGTGGSETQYF. The CDR3 region has the DNA TGTGCCAGTACCGACACCGGGACAGGGGGTTCAGAGACCCAGTACTTC.

This chain connects TRBV7-3 to TRBJ2-5, with D perhaps TRBD1 (6 bases). The length of the CDR3 is 15 residues. Trimming cost V 0 bases and J 0 bases, with 8 bases left between them. Germline CDR1 and CDR2: SGHTA and FQGTGA. This chain's CDR3 is CASSLTGQYQETQYF. The CDR3 nucleotides are TGTGCCAGCAGCTTAACCGGACAGTACCAAGAGACCCAGTACTTC.

This sequence joins TRBV5-6 and TRBJ2-5, with TRBD2 matching over 10 bases. Germline V gene sequence: CDR1 SGHDT, CDR2 YYEEEE. The CDR3 length is 15 residues. V trimming: 2 bases; J trimming: 5 bases; junction bases outside the gene matches: 6. The chain's CDR3 is CASSLWTSGPETQYF. In nucleotides, the CDR3 is TGTGCCAGCAGCTTATGGACTAGCGGCCCGGAGACCCAGTACTTC.

This CDR3 reads CASSEGVGTGELFF. DNA of the CDR3: TGTGCCAGCAGTGAAGGGGTAGGGACCGGGGAGCTGTTTTTT. The rearrangement links TRBV25-1 to TRBJ2-2, with unresolved D. Germline CDR1 MGHDK, CDR2 SYGVNS. CDR3 length: 14 amino acids. V lost 2 bases, J lost 5 bases, and 9 bases lay in between.

On this clone: The same CDR3 can be traced to other DNA sequences in this sample. The chain couples TRBV13 to TRBJ2-3, with 8 bases identical to TRBD2. The germline gives CDR1 PRHDT, CDR2 FYEKMQ (reference sequence). This CDR3 has 15 amino acids. The trim removed 1 base at V and 4 bases at J, leaving 4 bases unmatched. The CDR3 spells CASSLVAGGPDTQYF. Here the CDR3 DNA reads TGTGCCAGCAGCTTAGTTGCGGGAGGCCCAGATACGCAGTATTTT.

This clone appeared once. The chain combines TRBV7-9 with TRBJ1-1; D ambiguous. With 2 bases removed from V and 5 bases from J, the gap between germline ends came to 15 bases. The germline CDR1 and CDR2 sequences are SEHNR and FQNEAQ (reference sequence). This CDR3 comprises 15 residues. CDR3 nucleotide sequence: TGTGCCAGCAGCTTACTTGACACCATTGGGACTGAAGCTTTCTTT. It yields the protein CASSLLDTIGTEAFF.

The chain links TRBV7-9 to TRBJ2-7; 8 bases agree with TRBD2. This CDR3 has 13 residues. Losses at the gene ends were 5 bases for V and 5 bases for J; bases not matched to a gene: 5. Germline V gene data show CDR1 as SEHNR and CDR2 as FQNEAQ (reference sequence). The CDR3 coding sequence is TGTGCCAGCAGCGGCGGGCGGGGGGACGAGCAGTACTTC. Amino acid sequence: CASSGGRGDEQYF.

The V and J genes are TRBV7-2 and TRBJ2-1; D unclear. Germline-derived CDR1 and CDR2 are SGHTA and FQGNSA. This CDR3 contains 16 residues. Trimming removed 4 bases from V and 0 bases from J, with 13 bases in between. Here the CDR3 DNA reads TGTGCCAGCAGCTCGCCTGAATGGAGCTCCTACAATGAGCAGTTCTTC. Protein: CASSSPEWSSYNEQFF.